One sample yielded the 11 T cell receptor beta chains listed below, sequenced in a study. TCRdb re-called the 5' RACE reads through MiXCR, storing one row per CDR3 protein. This sample carries about 59,000 distinct CDR3 sequences, less than 25% of them seen once, and the ten largest clones take roughly 3.5%. Cells sorted as Tregs were CD4+, CD25+ and CD127-/low. The sequencing input was tumor-infiltrating Tregs sorted from the breast tumor. The receptor set was obtained from a female donor with breast cancer.

With respect to this clonotype: One end of the junction varies from germline; a read error may be responsible. This chain joins TRBV7-7 and TRBJ2-2; tentative D call: TRBD2 (5 bases). The CDR3 has 14 residues. In germline, CDR1 is SSHAT, CDR2 FNYEAQ (reference sequence). The CDR3 nucleotides read TGTGCTAGCAACTTAGCGCCGGGCACCGGGGAGCTGTTTTTT. Encoded protein: CASNLAPGTGELFF.

The chain carries TRBV13 and TRBJ2-7, with 8 bases fitting TRBD2. Trimming removed 1 base from V and 5 bases from J; junction bases left unmatched: 1. Germline V gives CDR1 PRHDT, CDR2 FYEKMQ (reference sequence). The CDR3 length is 13 residues. CDR3 sequence: CASSLVRGDEQYF. In DNA, the CDR3 is TGTGCCAGCAGCTTAGTGCGGGGGGACGAGCAGTACTTC.

This clonotype occurred a few times. The chain links TRBV5-1 to TRBJ2-7; D may be TRBD1 (6 bases). The length of the CDR3 is 16 residues. Germline CDR1 reads SGHRS; CDR2 reads YFSETQ. Trimming took off 4 bases at V and 0 bases at J, with 17 bases between the two ends. This CDR3 is CASSPRGGMGSYEQYF. In nucleotides, the CDR3 is TGCGCCAGCAGCCCCAGAGGGGGAATGGGCTCCTACGAGCAGTACTTC.

This chain's CDR3 is CASSSRGGYEQYF. In nucleotides, the CDR3 is TGTGCCAGCAGCTCTCGCGGCGGATACGAGCAGTACTTC. The V and J genes are TRBV7-3 and TRBJ2-7; D not certain. V dropped 4 bases and J dropped 4 bases, with 11 bases sitting between them. Germline CDR1 and CDR2: SGHTA and FQGTGA. The CDR3 totals 13 residues.

This clonotype has at least ten counts. The chain uses TRBV7-2 and TRBJ2-3, with a tentative D call TRBD2 (6 bases). The CDR3 is made up of 14 amino acids. CDR1 is SGHTA and CDR2 is FQGNSA in the germline V gene. V dropped 8 bases and J dropped 3 bases, with 15 bases sitting between them. CDR3 region: CASLRASATDTQYF. CDR3 nucleotide sequence: TGTGCCAGCTTGAGGGCTAGCGCAACAGATACGCAGTATTTT.

The chain carries TRBV20-1 and TRBJ2-3; possibly TRBD2 for D (6 bases). CDR3 length: 15 residues. Trimming cost V 0 bases and J 5 bases, with 15 bases left between them. CDR1 DFQATT and CDR2 SNEGSKA come from the germline V gene (reference sequence). CDR3 sequence reads: CSARDHDTGVDTQYF. The CDR3, as DNA: TGCAGTGCTAGAGATCATGATACGGGAGTAGATACGCAGTATTTT.

The V call is TRBV5-1, the J call TRBJ2-1; no clear D gene. Germline loops: CDR1 SGHRS, CDR2 YFSETQ. V was trimmed by 1 base and J by 9 bases, leaving 11 bases between them. This CDR3 is built from 13 residues. The CDR3 reads CASSLSRVGEQFF. CDR3 sequence (DNA): TGCGCCAGCAGCTTGTCCCGGGTGGGTGAGCAGTTCTTC.

The V and J genes are TRBV18 and TRBJ2-3, with D tentatively TRBD2 (5 bases). V lost 7 bases and J 4 bases, leaving 15 bases between the germline ends. CDR3 length equals 14 residues. Germline CDR1 and CDR2: KGHSH and LQKENI. The CDR3 bases are TGTGCCAGCTGTTTGAAAGCGGACTCAGATACGCAGTATTTT. Encoded protein: CASCLKADSDTQYF. Supplemented by reference TRBV18 and TRBJ2-3, the full variable domain reads NAGVMQNPRHLVRRRGQEARLRCSPMKGHSHVYWYRQLPEEGLKFMVYLQKENIIDESGMPKERFSAEFPKEGPSILRIQQVVRGDSAAYFCASCLKADSDTQYFGPGTRLTVL.

The sample holds a few counts of this clonotype. This sequence joins TRBV5-1 and TRBJ1-1; 10 bases map to TRBD1. Germline V gene data show CDR1 as SGHRS and CDR2 as YFSETQ. V was clipped by 4 bases and J by 3 bases; unmatched bases: 6. The CDR3 totals 15 residues. The chain's CDR3 is CASSSTGTGDTEAFF. The CDR3 DNA is TGCGCCAGCAGCAGCACCGGGACAGGGGACACTGAAGCTTTCTTT.

This clonotype was recorded a few times. This sequence joins TRBV5-5 and TRBJ2-7; 7 bases fit TRBD1. J was trimmed by 3 bases and V by 5 bases; bases with no gene match: 11. Germline V CDR1 and CDR2: SGHKS, YYEKEE (reference sequence). The CDR3 runs 15 residues. CDR3 bases: TGTGCCAGCAGTACGATGAGGGGACAGAACTACGAGCAGTACTTC. As protein: CASSTMRGQNYEQYF. Variable domain in full (rest from reference TRBV5-5 and TRBJ2-7): DAGVTQSPTHLIKTRGQQVTLRCSPISGHKSVSWYQQVLGQGPQFIFQYYEKEERGRGNFPDRFSARQFPNYSSELNVNALLLGDSALYLCASSTMRGQNYEQYFGPGTRLTVT.

J is TRBJ2-1 and V is TRBV5-1; 8 bases fit TRBD2. The CDR3 consists of 13 residues. Germline V gene sequence: CDR1 SGHRS, CDR2 YFSETQ. The J segment lost 7 bases and the V segment lost 6 bases, leaving 6 bases of the junction unmatched. In nucleotides, the CDR3 is TGCGCCAGCAAAGCGGGAGAAGGGAATGAGCAGTTCTTC. It translates to CASKAGEGNEQFF.